This T cell receptor beta chain came from a study of shared clonotypes between healthy human individuals. CD8 cells classed as naive were CD45RO-negative and positively selected for CCR7, excluding terminally differentiated effector memory CD45RA+ cells. Study-wide findings and caveats: Approximately 5% was the fraction of naive CD4 clonotypes found shared across several donors.

This clone was seen just once. Its antigen is unknown. Germline CDR1 MNHEY, CDR2 SMNVEV (reference sequence). V was cut by 1 base and J by 0 bases, with 12 bases left in between. The CDR3 runs 16 residues. The protocol was immunoSEQ multiplex PCR, while the TCRdb copy is restricted to in-frame clones and leaves out a portion. The sample contains roughly 2,000,000 clones, 93% of which appear only once. The TCR originated in a man aged 18 to 29 in good health. Some clones in this sample may be carry-over from other donors' samples. The gene calls are TRBV27 and TRBJ1-1; weak D call: TRBD1 (6 bases). Sequenced material: naive CD8+ T cells from PBMCs. CDR3: CASSLLRGGMNTEAFF. CDR3 DNA sequence: TGTGCCAGCAGTTTATTGAGGGGGGGCATGAACACTGAAGCTTTCTTT.